Below are 10 T cell receptor beta chains sequenced from a single sample in a study of cytomegalovirus exposure and HLA in healthy donors. With 60 Vbeta and 13 Jbeta primers, the PCR was carried out. TCRdb's copy holds only in-frame clones and misses some; the assay was immunoSEQ multiplex PCR. This table holds about 71,000 clones, less than 75% found once. Sequencing used PBMCs. These receptor sequences come from a middle-aged man in good health and CMV-seropositive.

This sequence joins TRBV11-2 and TRBJ1-6, with TRBD1 identical over 7 bases. CDR1 is SGHAT, CDR2 FQNNGV, per germline. There are 15 residues in the CDR3. V trimming: 5 bases; J trimming: 9 bases; junction bases outside the gene matches: 10. As DNA, the CDR3 is TGTGCCAGCAGCAACCGACAGGGTGGGCTTTCACCCCTCCACTTT. It encodes CASSNRQGGLSPLHF.

A word on this clone: One end of the junction does not line up with germline, which may come from a read error. V usage is TRBV11-2 and J usage is TRBJ2-7, with 11 bases fitting TRBD2. CDR1 is SGHAT and CDR2 is FQNNGV in the germline V gene. This CDR3 spans 16 amino acids. CDR3 in DNA: TGTGCCAGCAACTTAGGGGGACTAGCGGTGGGCTACGAGCAGTACTTC. It yields the protein CASNLGGLAVGYEQYF.

The V call is TRBV7-2, the J call TRBJ2-5, with 13 bases identical to TRBD2. The CDR3 length is 17 residues. The V segment lost 5 bases and the J segment 6 bases; nucleotides outside the gene matches: 12. From germline, CDR1 is SGHTA and CDR2 FQGNSA. CDR3 bases: TGTGCCAGCAGCCTGGCGATACTAGCGGGAGGGGTAAAGACCCAGTACTTC. Its translation: CASSLAILAGGVKTQYF.

The V and J genes are TRBV13 and TRBJ1-1; possibly TRBD1 for D (6 bases). The germline gives CDR1 PRHDT, CDR2 FYEKMQ (reference sequence). The CDR3 totals 16 residues. Trimming took 5 bases from V and 2 from J, leaving 18 bases between them. CDR3 in amino acids: CASSDTLQGRNTEAFF. The CDR3 bases are TGTGCCAGCAGCGACACCCTACAGGGCCGTAACACTGAAGCTTTCTTT.

The chain combines TRBV5-1 with TRBJ2-5, with no clear D. The V gene lost 7 bases and the J gene lost 1 base, with 11 bases spanning the gap. The CDR3 covers 13 residues. CDR1 and CDR2 (germline): SGHRS, YFSETQ. The CDR3 DNA is TGCGCCAGCGCTTGGCAGCGCCAAGAGACCCAGTACTTC. Residues: CASAWQRQETQYF.

The chain has TRBV7-2 and TRBJ2-5; D ambiguous. There are 13 residues in the CDR3. Germline V gene lookup returns CDR1 SGHTA and CDR2 FQGNSA. Trimming took 2 bases from V and 5 from J, leaving 9 bases between them. This chain's CDR3 is CASSLRLEETQYF. In nucleotides, the CDR3 is TGTGCCAGCAGCTTACGGCTGGAGGAGACCCAGTACTTC.

Of note for this clone: One end of the junction does not line up with germline, which may come from a read error. The chain couples TRBV6-5 to TRBJ1-1; 7 positions agree with TRBD1. Germline values: CDR1 MNHEY, CDR2 SVGAGI. The CDR3 consists of 13 residues. The CDR3, as DNA: TGTGCCGGCAGCCCCGGCAGGGGGGCTGAAGCTTTCTTT. This translates into CAGSPGRGAEAFF.

This clone was seen a handful of times. The rearrangement links TRBV6-5 to TRBJ1-1, with D unresolved. Trimming pared 7 bases from V and 4 bases from J, leaving 13 bases between. The CDR3 is 13 residues long. Looked up from germline, CDR1 is MNHEY and CDR2 is SVGAGI. CDR3 nucleotides: TGTGCCAGCACCGAAGGATGGGCCACTGAAGCTTTCTTT. It specifies CASTEGWATEAFF.

About this clone: The junction departs from the called germline gene at one end, perhaps through a read error. The chain carries TRBV5-1 and TRBJ1-6; TRBD1 might be the D (6 bases). Germline V CDR1 and CDR2: SGHRS, YFSETQ. This CDR3 contains 14 residues. The CDR3 spells CANSSDRRNSPLHF. DNA of the CDR3: TGCGCCAACAGCTCAGACAGGCGCAATTCACCCCTCCACTTT.

The chain carries TRBV19 and TRBJ2-3, with 9 bases fitting TRBD2. Germline V CDR1 and CDR2: LNHDA, SQIVND (reference sequence). Germline trimming cut 7 bases from V and 2 bases from J; bases unmatched to any gene: 7. CDR3 size: 15 residues. In nucleotides, the CDR3 is TGTGCCAGTATGAGGCTAGCGGGGTCCACAGATACGCAGTATTTT. Translation gives CASMRLAGSTDTQYF.